Shown below are 27 T cell receptor beta chains from a single sample sequenced in a study of cytomegalovirus exposure and HLA in healthy donors. A multiplex PCR was run with 60 Vbeta primers and 13 Jbeta primers. Profiled with immunoSEQ multiplex PCR; TCRdb holds only in-frame clones, not every one. The table records about 110,000 clones, 71% of them present only once. Specimen: PBMCs. The source is a female donor in good health and CMV-seronegative.

This clone was seen a single time. DNA of the CDR3: TGCGCCAGCAGCTTGAACGGGGGCTATGGCTACACCTTC. Protein: CASSLNGGYGYTF. The J gene is TRBJ1-2, the V gene TRBV5-1; D perhaps matches TRBD1 (5 bases). The CDR3 is 13 residues long. CDR1 is SGHRS and CDR2 is YFSETQ in the germline V gene. V was clipped by 1 base and J by 4 bases, with 8 bases between them. The full variable domain, completed using reference TRBV5-1 and TRBJ1-2, is KAGVTQTPRYLIKTRGQQVTLSCSPISGHRSVSWYQQTPGQGLQFLFEYFSETQRNKGNFPGRFSGRQFSNSRSEMNVSTLELGDSALYLCASSLNGGYGYTFGSGTRLTVV.

The CDR3 spells CASSIAGYNEKLFF. The CDR3 region has the DNA TGTGCCAGTAGTATCGCAGGGTATAATGAAAAACTGTTTTTT. The V and J genes are TRBV19 and TRBJ1-4, with D perhaps matching TRBD1 (5 bases). Per the germline V gene, CDR1 is LNHDA and CDR2 is SQIVND (reference sequence). The CDR3 is made up of 14 amino acids. The germline V and J ends were trimmed by 3 bases and 4 bases, with 9 bases remaining between them.

The chain carries TRBV5-1 and TRBJ2-3; the match to TRBD2 covers 8 bases. Germline assignment: CDR1 SGHRS and CDR2 YFSETQ. The CDR3 runs 16 residues. Losses at the gene ends were 0 bases for V and 0 bases for J; bases not matched to a gene: 3. The CDR3 DNA sequence: TGCGCCAGCAGCTTGGAGAGCGGGGGCAGCACAGATACGCAGTATTTT. Amino acid sequence: CASSLESGGSTDTQYF.

A remark on this clone: An end of the junction differs from the germline gene, which may be a read error. This rearrangement joins TRBV10-3 to TRBJ2-7; 14 bases map to TRBD2. Germline V lookup: CDR1 ENHRY, CDR2 SYGVKD. The CDR3 length is 14 residues. Written as DNA, the CDR3 is TGTACCATCAGTGACGGACTAGCGGGAGGCGAGCAGTACTTC. This gives the protein CTISDGLAGGEQYF.

This clone occurred once. The rearrangement uses TRBV7-6 and TRBJ2-2; possible D gene TRBD2, 5 bases. Germline CDR1 and CDR2: SGHVS and FNYEAQ. Trimming took 5 bases from V and 4 from J, leaving 11 bases between them. The CDR3 is 14 residues long. CDR3 nucleotides: TGTGCCAGCAGCCCGACGGAGGCCACCGGGGAGCTGTTTTTT. It yields the protein CASSPTEATGELFF. Together with reference TRBV7-6 and TRBJ2-2, the CDR3 gives the full variable domain: GAGVSQSPRYKVTKRGQDVALRCDPISGHVSLYWYRQALGQGPEFLTYFNYEAQQDKSGLPNDRFSAERPEGSISTLTIQRTEQRDSAMYRCASSPTEATGELFFGEGSRLTVL.

The CDR3 protein is CASRLPGQGSYEQYF. CDR3 sequence (DNA): TGCGCCAGCAGGCTTCCGGGACAGGGGTCCTACGAGCAGTACTTC. The J gene is TRBJ2-7, the V gene TRBV5-1; 10 bases are shared with TRBD1. The CDR3 is made up of 15 amino acids. The V segment lost 5 bases and the J segment 1 base; nucleotides outside the gene matches: 6. The germline CDR1 and CDR2 sequences are SGHRS and YFSETQ.

The rearrangement joins TRBV20-1 to TRBJ2-1, with D perhaps matching TRBD2 (5 bases). The germline V and J ends were trimmed by 4 bases and 10 bases, with 8 bases remaining between them. Germline V gene sequence: CDR1 DFQATT, CDR2 SNEGSKA (reference sequence). This CDR3 comprises 10 residues. The CDR3 spells CSAMEAEQFF. The CDR3 DNA reads as TGCAGTGCTATGGAGGCGGAGCAGTTCTTC.

This clone was found once. The V gene is TRBV7-9, the J gene TRBJ2-7; D is possibly TRBD2 (5 bases). CDR1 and CDR2 from the germline V gene are SEHNR and FQNEAQ (reference sequence). The CDR3 contains 14 residues. Between the trimmed V and J ends, which lost 6 bases and 4 bases, there was a span of 16 bases. CDR3 coding DNA: TGTGCCAGCAGGCCTCCTTCCGGACTTTACGAGCAGTACTTC. It specifies CASRPPSGLYEQYF. The whole variable domain, filled in from reference TRBV7-9 and TRBJ2-7, reads DTGVSQNPRHKITKRGQNVTFRCDPISEHNRLYWYRQTLGQGPEFLTYFQNEAQLEKSRLLSDRFSAERPKGSFSTLEIQRTEQGDSAMYLCASRPPSGLYEQYFGPGTRLTVT.

This clone was observed a few times. The CDR3 reads CASSPVRRDNEKLFF. CDR3 bases: TGTGCCAGCTCACCAGTCCGTCGGGATAATGAAAAACTGTTTTTT. The rearrangement joins TRBV18 to TRBJ1-4; the D is unclear. Trimming took off 2 bases at V and 4 bases at J, with 11 bases between the two ends. The CDR3 runs to 15 residues. Germline lookup yields CDR1 KGHSH and CDR2 LQKENI.

The chain joins TRBV15 to TRBJ1-5, with D perhaps matching TRBD1 (5 bases). The CDR3 spans 14 residues. Trimming left V 5 bases short and J 4 bases short, with 12 bases between. In germline, CDR1 is LNHNV, CDR2 YYDKDF (reference sequence). The CDR3 sequence is CATSRRDANQPQHF. CDR3 nucleotide sequence: TGTGCCACCAGCCGGCGGGACGCTAATCAGCCCCAGCATTTT.

Here the CDR3 DNA reads TGTGCCAGCAGGTTAGCGGGATGGGATACGCAGTATTTT. Its protein product is CASRLAGWDTQYF. The chain combines TRBV6-1 with TRBJ2-3; 8 bases are shared with TRBD2. The V gene's germline CDR1 is MNHNS and CDR2 SASEGT. This CDR3 region has 13 residues. The junction had 5 bases not matched to a gene; V was cut back by 6 bases and J by 6 bases.

This chain links TRBV13 with TRBJ2-7; 8 bases match TRBD1. The V gene end was trimmed by 3 bases and the J gene end by 2 bases; junction bases not matched to a gene: 3. Germline V gives CDR1 PRHDT, CDR2 FYEKMQ (reference sequence). The CDR3 is made up of 14 amino acids. CDR3 in DNA: TGTGCCAGCAGCTTGAGACAGGGGACCTACGAGCAGTACTTC. This sequence encodes CASSLRQGTYEQYF.

The chain carries TRBV27 and TRBJ1-4; 8 bases are shared with TRBD1. This CDR3 region has 14 residues. Germline trimming cut 7 bases from V and 8 bases from J; bases unmatched to any gene: 9. Looked up from germline, CDR1 is MNHEY and CDR2 is SMNVEV (reference sequence). The CDR3 reads CASTNDRGHEKLFF. CDR3 nucleotides: TGTGCCAGCACCAACGACAGGGGCCACGAAAAACTGTTTTTT.

The genes are TRBV27 and TRBJ1-1; D not certain. The V end lost 5 bases, the J end lost 5 bases, and 15 bases lay between the germline ends. Germline V gene sequence: CDR1 MNHEY, CDR2 SMNVEV (reference sequence). This CDR3 region has 14 residues. The DNA for the CDR3 is TGTGCCAGCAGTATGAGGGTATTTGGTACTGAAGCTTTCTTT. It is translated as CASSMRVFGTEAFF.

The chain has TRBV7-8 and TRBJ2-5; 9 nucleotides align to TRBD2. The end of the DNA is better explained by TRBJ2-7, so the J call may be wrong. The CDR3 is made up of 16 amino acids. Germline values: CDR1 SGHVS, CDR2 FQNEAQ. The chain's CDR3 is CASSFHSLAGLYEQYF. The CDR3 region has the DNA TGTGCCAGCAGCTTCCATTCTCTAGCGGGACTTTACGAGCAGTACTTC.

The chain has TRBV4-1 and TRBJ1-2; TRBD1 aligns across 8 bases. Germline CDR1 MGHRA, CDR2 YSYEKL. The CDR3 consists of 16 residues. Losses at the gene ends were 2 bases for V and 5 bases for J; bases not matched to a gene: 10. The DNA of the CDR3 is TGCGCCAGCAGCCAATTGCACGGGACAGGCTCGTATGGCTACACCTTC. This translates into CASSQLHGTGSYGYTF.

This clone has only one observation. The chain is built from TRBV11-3 and TRBJ2-3, with TRBD2 identical over 9 bases. The CDR3 spans 15 residues. CDR1 SGHNT and CDR2 YENEEA come from the germline V gene. V lost 5 bases to trimming and J lost 3 bases; unmatched junction nucleotides: 6. The CDR3 spells CASSRGLAGTDTQYF. CDR3 nucleotides: TGTGCCAGCAGCCGAGGGCTAGCGGGGACAGATACGCAGTATTTT. Supplemented by reference TRBV11-3 and TRBJ2-3, the full variable domain reads EAGVVQSPRYKIIEKKQPVAFWCNPISGHNTLYWYLQNLGQGPELLIRYENEEAVDDSQLPKDRFSAERLKGVDSTLKIQPAELGDSAVYLCASSRGLAGTDTQYFGPGTRLTVL.

The chain joins TRBV15 to TRBJ2-2; the D is unclear. The germline gives CDR1 LNHNV, CDR2 YYDKDF (reference sequence). There are 15 residues in the CDR3. Trimming left V 0 bases short and J 5 bases short, with 10 bases between. CDR3: CATSRDRIRTGELFF. The CDR3 coding sequence is TGTGCCACCAGCAGAGATAGAATCCGGACCGGGGAGCTGTTTTTT.

The chain recombines TRBV2 with TRBJ2-7; D may be TRBD2 (6 bases). The CDR3 runs 12 residues. Germline V CDR1 and CDR2: SNHLY, FYNNEI. Trimming took 9 bases from V and 2 from J, leaving 11 bases between them. The CDR3 sequence is CASLAAAYEQYF. Written as DNA, the CDR3 is TGTGCCAGTTTAGCGGCTGCCTACGAGCAGTACTTC.

The chain employs TRBV25-1 and TRBJ2-5; D might be TRBD1 (5 bases). This CDR3 region has 12 residues. The V and J ends lost 6 bases and 9 bases respectively, with 14 bases between them. Per the germline V gene, CDR1 is MGHDK and CDR2 is SYGVNS. CDR3 coding DNA: TGTGCCAGCAGCAATTGGGGCCCGGCCCAGTACTTC. It codes for CASSNWGPAQYF. The complete variable domain, with remaining parts taken from reference TRBV25-1 and TRBJ2-5, reads EADIYQTPRYLVIGTGKKITLECSQTMGHDKMYWYQQDPGMELHLIHYSYGVNSTEKGDLSSESTVSRIRTEHFPLTLESARPSHTSQYLCASSNWGPAQYFGPGTRLLVL.

The V call is TRBV11-2, the J call TRBJ2-1; perhaps TRBD1 as D (5 bases). The CDR3 totals 13 residues. Germline V CDR1 and CDR2: SGHAT, FQNNGV. Trimming cost V 5 bases and J 9 bases, with 14 bases left between them. This chain's CDR3 is CASSESPQGEQFF. DNA of the CDR3: TGTGCCAGCAGCGAATCCCCCCAGGGTGAGCAGTTCTTC.

CDR3 sequence reads: CASRMTVSNQPQHF. The DNA for the CDR3 is TGTGCCAGCAGGATGACAGTAAGTAATCAGCCCCAGCATTTT. The chain joins TRBV2 to TRBJ1-5; a possible D gene is TRBD1 (5 bases). V was clipped by 6 bases and J by 4 bases, with 13 bases between them. Germline CDR1 is SNHLY and CDR2 is FYNNEI. The CDR3 extends over 14 amino acids.

This CDR3 reads CASSAGLGRYEQYF. The CDR3 region has the DNA TGCGCCAGCAGCGCGGGACTTGGTAGATACGAGCAGTACTTC. The J gene is TRBJ2-7, the V gene TRBV4-1; tentative D call: TRBD2 (6 bases). Per germline, CDR1 MGHRA and CDR2 YSYEKL. V was pared by 5 bases and J by 4 bases, with 15 bases between. This CDR3 comprises 14 residues.

The CDR3 DNA follows: TGTGCCTGGAGCTCAGAGGAGGACTATGGCTACACCTTC. Its translation: CAWSSEEDYGYTF. V is TRBV30 and J is TRBJ1-2; D unclear. This CDR3 spans 13 amino acids. The V end lost 3 bases, the J end lost 3 bases, and 11 bases lay between the germline ends. Germline V CDR1 and CDR2: GTSNPN, SVGIG (reference sequence).

The rearrangement uses TRBV2 and TRBJ2-5, with a possible D match to TRBD1 (8 bases). V was pared by 5 bases and J by 2 bases, with 27 bases between. CDR3 size: 19 residues. Germline assignment: CDR1 SNHLY and CDR2 FYNNEI. DNA of the CDR3: TGTGCCAGCAGTATATTTCCCACAGGGGGAGGGTTGGGACAAGAGACCCAGTACTTC. Translating it yields CASSIFPTGGGLGQETQYF. The entire variable domain, with the rest obtained from reference TRBV2 and TRBJ2-5, is as follows: EPEVTQTPSHQVTQMGQEVILRCVPISNHLYFYWYRQILGQKVEFLVSFYNNEISEKSEIFDDQFSVERPDGSNFTLKIRSTKLEDSAMYFCASSIFPTGGGLGQETQYFGPGTRLLVL.

As for this clone: Other DNA sequences in the same sample also yield this CDR3. The rearrangement joins TRBV2 to TRBJ1-2; 11 bases agree with TRBD1. Germline assignment: CDR1 SNHLY and CDR2 FYNNEI. The CDR3 has 14 amino acids. The V gene end was trimmed by 4 bases and the J gene end by 6 bases; junction bases not matched to a gene: 4. As DNA, the CDR3 is TGTGCCAGCAGTGGGGACAGGGGGTTTGATGGCTACACCTTC. It is translated as CASSGDRGFDGYTF.

The V call is TRBV6-4, the J call TRBJ1-5; a possible D gene is TRBD1 (5 bases). Trimming stripped 6 bases from V and 7 bases from J, with 13 bases between. The CDR3 is 13 residues long. Germline V gene lookup returns CDR1 MRHNA and CDR2 SNTAGT. The DNA for the CDR3 is TGTGCCAGCAGCCCAGACGGGGGGCAGCCCCAGCATTTT. It encodes CASSPDGGQPQHF.